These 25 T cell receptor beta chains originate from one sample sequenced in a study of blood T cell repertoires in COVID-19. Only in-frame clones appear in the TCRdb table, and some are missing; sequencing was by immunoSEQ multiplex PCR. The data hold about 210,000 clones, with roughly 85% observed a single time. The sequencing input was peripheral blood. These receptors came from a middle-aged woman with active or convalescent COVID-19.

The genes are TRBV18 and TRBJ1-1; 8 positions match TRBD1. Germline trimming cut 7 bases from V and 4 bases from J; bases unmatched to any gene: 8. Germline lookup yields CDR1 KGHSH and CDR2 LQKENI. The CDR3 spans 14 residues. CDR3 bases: TGTGCCAGCTTGGGACAGGCGTTGGGCACTGAAGCTTTCTTT. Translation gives CASLGQALGTEAFF.

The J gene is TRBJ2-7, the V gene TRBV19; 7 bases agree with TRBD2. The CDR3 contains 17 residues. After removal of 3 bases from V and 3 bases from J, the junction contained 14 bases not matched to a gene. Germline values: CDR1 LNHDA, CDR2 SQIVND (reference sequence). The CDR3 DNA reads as TGTGCCAGTAGTATTGGAGGGAGGGCCCGACTTAACTACGAGCAGTACTTC. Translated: CASSIGGRARLNYEQYF.

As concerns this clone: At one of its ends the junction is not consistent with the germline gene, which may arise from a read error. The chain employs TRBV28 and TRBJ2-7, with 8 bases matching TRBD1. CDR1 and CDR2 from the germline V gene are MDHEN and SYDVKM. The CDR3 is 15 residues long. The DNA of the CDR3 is TGTGCCAGCAGTAACTCCCTCGGACAGGGTCGCCTGCCGCACTTC. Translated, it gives CASSNSLGQGRLPHF.

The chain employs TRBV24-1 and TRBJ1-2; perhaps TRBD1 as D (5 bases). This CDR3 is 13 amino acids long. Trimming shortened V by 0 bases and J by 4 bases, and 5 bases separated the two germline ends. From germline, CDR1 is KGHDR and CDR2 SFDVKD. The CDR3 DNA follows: TGTGCCACCAGTGATTTGGGGGCCTATGGCTACACCTTC. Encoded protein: CATSDLGAYGYTF.

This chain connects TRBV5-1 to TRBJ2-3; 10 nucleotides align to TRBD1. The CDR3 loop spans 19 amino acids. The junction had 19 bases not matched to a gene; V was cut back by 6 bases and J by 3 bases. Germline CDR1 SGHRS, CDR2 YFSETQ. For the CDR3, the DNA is TGCGCCAGCAACACAAGAGAGACAGGGGGCGCACGTAGTACAGATACGCAGTATTTT. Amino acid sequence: CASNTRETGGARSTDTQYF.

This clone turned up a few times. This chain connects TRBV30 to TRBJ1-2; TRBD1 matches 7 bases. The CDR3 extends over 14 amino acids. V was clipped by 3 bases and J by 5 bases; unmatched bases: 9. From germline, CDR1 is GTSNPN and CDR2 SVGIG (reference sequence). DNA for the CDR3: TGTGCCTGGAGGACGCCGGGACAGAGTTATGGCTACACCTTC. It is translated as CAWRTPGQSYGYTF.

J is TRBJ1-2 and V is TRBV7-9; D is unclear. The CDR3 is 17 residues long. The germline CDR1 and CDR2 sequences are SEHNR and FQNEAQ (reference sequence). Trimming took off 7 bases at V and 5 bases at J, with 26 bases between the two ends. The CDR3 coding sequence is TGTGCCAGCAATCCAAATAGTTGGGAGGCTCTTGGGTATGGCTACACCTTC. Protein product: CASNPNSWEALGYGYTF.

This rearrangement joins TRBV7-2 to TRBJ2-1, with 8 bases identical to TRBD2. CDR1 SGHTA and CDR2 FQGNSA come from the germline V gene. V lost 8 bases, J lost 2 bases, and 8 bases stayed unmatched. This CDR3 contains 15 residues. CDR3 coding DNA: TGTGCCAGCCAACGGGGGGGTCTCACCTACAATGAGCAGTTCTTC. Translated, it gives CASQRGGLTYNEQFF.

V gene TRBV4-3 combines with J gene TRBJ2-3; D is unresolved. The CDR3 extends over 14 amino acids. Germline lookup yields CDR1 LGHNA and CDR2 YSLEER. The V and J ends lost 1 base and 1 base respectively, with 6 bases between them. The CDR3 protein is CASSQVLGTDTQYF. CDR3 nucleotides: TGCGCCAGCAGCCAAGTACTGGGCACAGATACGCAGTATTTT.

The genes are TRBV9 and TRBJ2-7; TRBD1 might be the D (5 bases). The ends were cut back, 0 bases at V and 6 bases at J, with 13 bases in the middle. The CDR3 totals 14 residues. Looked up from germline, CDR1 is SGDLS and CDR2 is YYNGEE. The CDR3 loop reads CASSVDPGLGEQYF. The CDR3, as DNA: TGTGCCAGCAGCGTAGACCCAGGGTTAGGCGAGCAGTACTTC.

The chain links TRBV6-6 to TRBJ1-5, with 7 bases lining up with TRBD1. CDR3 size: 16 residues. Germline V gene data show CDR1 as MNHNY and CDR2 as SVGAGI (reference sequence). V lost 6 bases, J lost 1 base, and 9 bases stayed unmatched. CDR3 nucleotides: TGTGCCAGCAGCCAGACAGGGAAAGGGAGCAATCAGCCCCAGCATTTT. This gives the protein CASSQTGKGSNQPQHF.

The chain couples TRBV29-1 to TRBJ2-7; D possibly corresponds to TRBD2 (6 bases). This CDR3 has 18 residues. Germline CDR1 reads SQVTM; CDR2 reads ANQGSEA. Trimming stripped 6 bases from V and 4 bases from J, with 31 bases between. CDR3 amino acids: CSVHRPGSDRGGRYEQYF. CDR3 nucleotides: TGCAGCGTCCACCGCCCAGGGAGCGACCGCGGTGGGAGGTACGAGCAGTACTTC.

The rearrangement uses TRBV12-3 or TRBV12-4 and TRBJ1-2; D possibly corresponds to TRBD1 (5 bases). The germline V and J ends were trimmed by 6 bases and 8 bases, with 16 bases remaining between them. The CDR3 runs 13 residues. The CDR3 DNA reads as TGTGCCAGCAGCATCACAGCGGGGGACGGCTACACCTTC. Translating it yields CASSITAGDGYTF.

CDR3 sequence (DNA): TGTGCCAGCCGCACAGGACAGGGGGCTTCCTATGGCTACACCTTC. It translates to CASRTGQGASYGYTF. The chain recombines TRBV6-5 with TRBJ1-2; 11 bases are shared with TRBD1. CDR3 size: 15 residues. Unmatched junction bases numbered 9, after V lost 8 bases and J lost 4 bases. CDR1 MNHEY and CDR2 SVGAGI come from the germline V gene.

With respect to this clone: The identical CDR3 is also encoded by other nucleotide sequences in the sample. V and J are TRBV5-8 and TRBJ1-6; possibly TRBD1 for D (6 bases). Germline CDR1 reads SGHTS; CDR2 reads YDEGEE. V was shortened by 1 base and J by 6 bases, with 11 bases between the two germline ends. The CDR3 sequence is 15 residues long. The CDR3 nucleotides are TGTGCCAGCAGCTTGTCCAGGGGTCCTAATTCACCCCTCCACTTT. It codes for CASSLSRGPNSPLHF.

The CDR3 here is CASSLGDRVGDIQYF. CDR3 nucleotides: TGTGCCAGCAGCTTAGGTGACAGGGTGGGGGACATTCAGTACTTC. The rearrangement joins TRBV11-2 to TRBJ2-4; 7 bases agree with TRBD1. From germline, CDR1 is SGHAT and CDR2 FQNNGV. This CDR3 spans 15 amino acids. Trimming cost V 1 base and J 8 bases; bases outside gene matches: 8.

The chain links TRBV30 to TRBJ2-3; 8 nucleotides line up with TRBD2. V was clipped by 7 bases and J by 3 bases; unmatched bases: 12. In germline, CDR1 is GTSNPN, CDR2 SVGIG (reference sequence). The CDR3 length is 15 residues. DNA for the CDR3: TGTGCCTTCTCGGAAGCGGGAGAGAGGACAGATACGCAGTATTTT. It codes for CAFSEAGERTDTQYF.

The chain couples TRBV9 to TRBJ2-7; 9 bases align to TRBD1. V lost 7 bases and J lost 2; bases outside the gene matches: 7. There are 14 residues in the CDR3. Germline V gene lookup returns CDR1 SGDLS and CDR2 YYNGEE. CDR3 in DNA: TGTGCCAGCGGGGCGGGACAGGGAGCCTACGAGCAGTACTTC. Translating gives CASGAGQGAYEQYF.

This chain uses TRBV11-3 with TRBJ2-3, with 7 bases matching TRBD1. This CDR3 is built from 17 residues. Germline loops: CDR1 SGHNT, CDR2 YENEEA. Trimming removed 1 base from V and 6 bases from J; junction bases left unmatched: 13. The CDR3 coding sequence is TGTGCCAGCAGCTTAGTACTGGGACAGCCATCGTTGGATACGCAGTATTTT. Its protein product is CASSLVLGQPSLDTQYF.

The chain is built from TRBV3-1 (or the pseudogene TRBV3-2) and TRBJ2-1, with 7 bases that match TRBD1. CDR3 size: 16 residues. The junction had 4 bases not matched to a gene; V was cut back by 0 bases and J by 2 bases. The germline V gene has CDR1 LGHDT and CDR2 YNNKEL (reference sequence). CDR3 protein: CASSQEWQGAYNEQFF. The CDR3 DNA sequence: TGTGCCAGCAGCCAAGAGTGGCAGGGGGCCTACAATGAGCAGTTCTTC.

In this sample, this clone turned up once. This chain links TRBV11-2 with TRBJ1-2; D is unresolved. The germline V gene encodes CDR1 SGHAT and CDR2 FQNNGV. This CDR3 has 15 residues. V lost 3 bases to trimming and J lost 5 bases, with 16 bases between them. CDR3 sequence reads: CASSLSTGNRYGYTF. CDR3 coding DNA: TGTGCCAGCAGCTTGAGCACCGGGAATAGATATGGCTACACCTTC.

The CDR3 DNA is TGTGCCAGCAGTTACGTCGGGGAAGCTTTCTTT. Protein: CASSYVGEAFF. V is TRBV6-5 and J is TRBJ1-1; D is uncertain. In germline, CDR1 is MNHEY, CDR2 SVGAGI. The ends were cut back, 2 bases at V and 8 bases at J, with 6 bases in the middle. The CDR3 is 11 amino acids.

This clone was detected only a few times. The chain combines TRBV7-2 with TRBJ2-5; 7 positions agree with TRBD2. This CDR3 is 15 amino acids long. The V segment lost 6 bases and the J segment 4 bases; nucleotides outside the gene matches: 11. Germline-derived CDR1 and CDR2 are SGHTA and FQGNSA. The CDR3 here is CASSTLRGRGETQYF. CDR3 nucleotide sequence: TGTGCCAGCAGTACACTCCGAGGGAGGGGAGAGACCCAGTACTTC.

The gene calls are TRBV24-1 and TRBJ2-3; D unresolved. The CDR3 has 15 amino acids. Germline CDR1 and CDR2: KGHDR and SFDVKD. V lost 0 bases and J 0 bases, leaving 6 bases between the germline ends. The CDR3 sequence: CATSDLSLSTDTQYF. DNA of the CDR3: TGTGCCACCAGTGATTTGTCCCTAAGCACAGATACGCAGTATTTT.

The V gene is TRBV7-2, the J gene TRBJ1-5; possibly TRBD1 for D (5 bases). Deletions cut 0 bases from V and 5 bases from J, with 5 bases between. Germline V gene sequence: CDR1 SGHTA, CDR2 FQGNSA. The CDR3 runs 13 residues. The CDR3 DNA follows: TGTGCCAGCAGCTTAGCAGGGGATCAGCCCCAGCATTTT. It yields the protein CASSLAGDQPQHF.